This T cell receptor beta chain was documented in a study of CD8 T cells in Susac syndrome. CD8+ and CD4+ T cells taken from blood had their TCR beta sequenced. The J segment lost 3 bases and the V segment lost 5 bases, leaving 5 bases of the junction unmatched. This CDR3 has 15 residues. In germline, CDR1 is MGHDK, CDR2 SYGVNS. RNA amounts of roughly 0.45 to 1 ug underwent reverse transcription with random hexamers. Coverage of TCR beta CDR3 amplification by immunoSEQ multiplex PCR extended to 54 Vbeta and 13 Jbeta. TCRdb independently ran MiXCR on the immunoSEQ multiplex PCR reads; one entry per CDR3 protein. This table has about 76,000 distinct CDR3 sequences, 91% appearing once.

This receptor was taken from a human donor with multiple sclerosis. This chain uses TRBV25-1 with TRBJ2-7; the match to TRBD1 covers 12 bases. The sequenced sample was CD8+ T cells from PBMCs. As DNA, the CDR3 is TGTGCCAGCAGTCAGGGACAGGGGGCTATCTACGAGCAGTACTTC. It is translated as CASSQGQGAIYEQYF.